This T cell receptor (beta chain) originates from a study of blood T cell repertoires in COVID-19. Whole-study context: Samples representing acute and convalescent COVID-19 were sourced from the United States, Italy and Spain. PBMCs, B-cell-depleted T cells, or T cells were the source of the cDNA or gDNA that made up the material.

Per the original data handling: How many nucleated cells were present was estimated from reference gene primer amplification. The method was immunoSEQ multiplex PCR; TCRdb's version includes in-frame clones alone and lacks a portion of them. The DNA was the basis for D and trimming; V, J and clone size are from that table. The sample has 300,000 or so clones, approximately 89% seen once. The sample was peripheral blood. This TCR was sampled from a woman aged 50 to 65 who had recovered from COVID-19.

The CDR3: CASSLGRLAVSYNEQFF. The CDR3 DNA sequence: TGCGCCAGCAGCTTGGGGCGACTAGCGGTGTCCTACAATGAGCAGTTCTTC. This sequence joins TRBV5-1 and TRBJ2-1, with 9 nucleotides matching TRBD2. Germline lookup yields CDR1 SGHRS and CDR2 YFSETQ. This CDR3 region has 17 residues. Trimming cost V 0 bases and J 1 base; bases outside gene matches: 5. Together with reference TRBV5-1 and TRBJ2-1, the CDR3 gives the full variable domain: KAGVTQTPRYLIKTRGQQVTLSCSPISGHRSVSWYQQTPGQGLQFLFEYFSETQRNKGNFPGRFSGRQFSNSRSEMNVSTLELGDSALYLCASSLGRLAVSYNEQFFGPGTRLTVL.